This T cell receptor beta chain was profiled in a study of CD8 T cells in ankylosing spondylitis. A remark on this clonotype: Its antigen is unidentified.

Study-wide results and caveats: Roughly eight highly homologous variants formed a TCR beta motif that appeared characteristic of ankylosing spondylitis blood. Reported data indicate significant enrichment of disease-linked clones within matched ankylosing spondylitis synovial fluid. Disease-linked clones had a CD8+ phenotype and relatively low frequency in peripheral blood.

Using quantitative 5'-RACE with molecular barcodes, the authors made TCR beta libraries. TCRdb recomputed calls from the 5' RACE reads with MiXCR, one row per CDR3 protein. The sample includes 750,000 to 850,000 distinct CDR3 sequences, approximately 12% of them seen just once. What was sequenced was blood, either unsorted or a sorted T cell fraction (not recorded which). This receptor was taken from a male donor with ankylosing spondylitis.

CDR3 DNA: TGTGCCAGCAGCTTAGACGGAACGAAGGAGACCCAGTACTTC. Amino acid sequence: CASSLDGTKETQYF. The chain employs TRBV11-2 and TRBJ2-5; D remains ambiguous. This CDR3 has 14 residues. V lost 0 bases and J lost 5, with 10 bases in between. Germline CDR1 and CDR2: SGHAT and FQNNGV.